The rows below give T cell receptor beta chains drawn from one sample of a study of T cell responses to AZD1222 COVID-19 vaccine. Repertoires were generated with immunoSEQ multiplex PCR, while TCRdb's copy carries only in-frame clones and drops some. The sample lists tens of thousands of clones; 85% to 90% were seen once. Sequenced here: peripheral blood, sampled 28 days after the second AZD1222 dose. These receptors were obtained from an adult who received the AZD1222 COVID-19 vaccine. The CDR3 runs from the conserved cysteine through the conserved F or W. The D gene is left open where the match is weak. Part of the rows lack a size; the others show once, few, many or a class for expanded clones.

TRBJ2-7 once NA TRBV7-9 TGTGCCAGCAGCTCCGGGGGCACTACCTACGAGCAGTACTTC CASSSGGTTYEQYF
TRBJ1-1 NA NA TRBV9 TGTGCCAGCAGCGTAGAGGTGGGGAACACTGAAGCTTTCTTT CASSVEVGNTEAFF
TRBJ2-7 NA TRBD1 TRBV24-1 TGTGCCACCAGTGCCAGGGACAGAGACGAGCAGTACTTC CATSARDRDEQYF
TRBJ1-1 NA NA TRBV19 TGTGCCAGTAGTACCTTCTTTGAAGCTTTCTTT CASSTFFEAFF
TRBJ1-4 NA NA TRBV19 TGTGCCAGTAGTATAGGCAACAGTCTGACAACTAATGAAAAACTGTTTTTT CASSIGNSLTTNEKLFF
TRBJ1-1 NA NA TRBV30 TGTGCCTGGAGTGTCTCTCAGAACACTGAAGCTTTCTTT CAWSVSQNTEAFF
TRBJ2-7 few NA TRBV6-5 TGTGCCAGCAGTTACTCTTGGACCGAACCCTACGAGCAGTACTTC CASSYSWTEPYEQYF
TRBJ1-4 NA NA TRBV4-1 TGCGCCAGCAGCCTCACGACCAGGGGAGCTAATGAAAAACTGTTTTTT CASSLTTRGANEKLFF
TRBJ1-6 NA TRBD1 TRBV7-6 TGTGCCAGCAGCCAAGGCCCTGGGACAGCCAATTCACCCCTCCACTTT CASSQGPGTANSPLHF
TRBJ2-1 NA NA TRBV4-2 TGTGCCAGCAGCCAAGAAGTTTTCAATGAGCAGTTCTTC CASSQEVFNEQFF
TRBJ1-2 NA NA TRBV5-6 TGTGCCAGCATCCCCCCACAGGGAGCTATTAGAGGAGGCGGCTACACCTTC CASIPPQGAIRGGGYTF
TRBJ1-3 NA NA TRBV29-1 TGCAGCGTTGGCGGGGACTCTGGAAACACCATATATTTT CSVGGDSGNTIYF
TRBJ1-2 once NA TRBV28 TGTGCCACCCTTACGGTAGGGGGGAAGAATTATGGCTACACCTTC CATLTVGGKNYGYTF
TRBJ2-4 NA NA TRBV7-9 TGTGCCAGCAGCCGTGACAGGTCCCGGGCCAAAAACATTCAGTACTTC CASSRDRSRAKNIQYF
TRBJ1-5 NA NA TRBV12-5 TGTGCTAGTGGTTTGGGGACAATATATAGCAATCAGCCCCAGCATTTT CASGLGTIYSNQPQHF
TRBJ1-2 NA NA TRBV9 TGTGCCAGCAGCGAGGGTCTGAACTATGGCTACACCTTC CASSEGLNYGYTF
TRBJ1-5 NA NA TRBV30 TGTGCCTGGAGTCGGCAGGGAAATCAGCCCCAGCATTTT CAWSRQGNQPQHF
TRBJ2-1 NA TRBD2 TRBV19 TGTGCCAGTAGTACCCGGACTAGCGGATCCTACAATGAGCAGTTCTTC CASSTRTSGSYNEQFF
TRBJ1-2 NA NA TRBV14 TGTGCCAGCAGCCCCGGAAGGTCTGGCTACACCTTC CASSPGRSGYTF
TRBJ2-7 NA TRBD1 TRBV11-3 TGTGCCAGCAGCTTAGAGGGACAGAACCACGAGCAGTACTTC CASSLEGQNHEQYF
TRBJ2-4 NA NA TRBV7-9 TGTGCCAGCAGCACCCGCGGGACAGCCAAAAACATTCAGTACTTC CASSTRGTAKNIQYF
TRBJ1-5 NA NA TRBV4-1 TGCGCCAGCAGCCTTGATGGGGGGCTTGGCAATCAGCCCCAGCATTTT CASSLDGGLGNQPQHF
TRBJ2-7 NA NA TRBV15 TGTGCCACCAGCAGAGATCTGGCAGGGAACGAGCAGTACTTC CATSRDLAGNEQYF